Each of the 14 T cell receptor beta chains below was sequenced from the same sample in a study of OX40 agonist ivuxolimab in advanced cancers. Only in-frame clones appear in the TCRdb table, and some are missing; sequencing was by immunoSEQ multiplex PCR. The sample yields 90,000 to 120,000 clones, 75% to 95% seen once. Sequences were derived from CD4+ or CD8+ T cells sorted from blood, sampled in a trial of the OX40 agonist ivuxolimab. The receptors derive from an adult with an advanced solid tumor such as melanoma, head and neck, liver or kidney cancer.

The J gene is TRBJ1-2, the V gene TRBV5-4; tentative D call: TRBD1 (6 bases). This CDR3 contains 14 residues. Trimming stripped 0 bases from V and 2 bases from J, with 8 bases between. Germline CDR1 and CDR2: SGHNT and YYREEE (reference sequence). In DNA form, the CDR3 reads TGTGCCAGCAGCTTGGCGGGACAAAACTATGGCTACACCTTC. Its translation is CASSLAGQNYGYTF.

This chain connects TRBV27 to TRBJ2-3; D ambiguous. V gave up 3 bases and J gave up 0 bases, with 4 bases separating them. This CDR3 comprises 13 residues. Germline V gene sequence: CDR1 MNHEY, CDR2 SMNVEV (reference sequence). The CDR3 sequence is CASSLRSTDTQYF. CDR3 bases: TGTGCCAGCAGTTTGAGGAGCACAGATACGCAGTATTTT.

The chain is built from TRBV9 and TRBJ2-7; TRBD2 matches at 10 bases. Germline V lookup: CDR1 SGDLS, CDR2 YYNGEE. The V and J ends lost 0 bases and 6 bases, in that order; junction bases with no gene match: 9. The CDR3 totals 16 residues. The CDR3 reads CASSVAGLAGAGEQYF. CDR3 DNA sequence: TGTGCCAGCAGCGTAGCCGGGCTAGCGGGAGCGGGCGAGCAGTACTTC.

In its sample, this clone was seen once. This chain joins TRBV19 and TRBJ1-2; 7 bases match TRBD1. There are 15 residues in the CDR3. V shed 5 bases, J shed 1 base, and the junction held 7 bases outside the gene matches. Germline values: CDR1 LNHDA, CDR2 SQIVND (reference sequence). CDR3: CASSPKGALNYGYTF. CDR3 nucleotide sequence: TGTGCCAGTAGTCCAAAGGGGGCGCTTAACTATGGCTACACCTTC.

This chain connects TRBV6-6 to TRBJ1-1; possibly TRBD1 for D (6 bases). This CDR3 is built from 15 residues. The V and J ends lost 6 bases and 0 bases respectively, with 14 bases between them. Germline CDR1 MNHNY, CDR2 SVGAGI (reference sequence). The CDR3 loop reads CASRPATGLNTEAFF. The CDR3 DNA is TGTGCCAGCAGACCGGCGACAGGATTGAACACTGAAGCTTTCTTT.

The chain uses TRBV7-9 and TRBJ2-2; D is perhaps TRBD1 or TRBD2 (5 bases each). V dropped 3 bases and J dropped 4 bases, with 15 bases sitting between them. CDR3 length: 16 residues. Germline assignment: CDR1 SEHNR and CDR2 FQNEAQ (reference sequence). The CDR3 here is CASSLQRSQGTGELFF. The CDR3 nucleotides read TGTGCCAGCAGCTTGCAGCGGAGCCAGGGCACCGGGGAGCTGTTTTTT.

The V and J genes are TRBV18 and TRBJ2-1, with 7 bases that match TRBD2. CDR3 length equals 16 residues. Germline CDR1 and CDR2: KGHSH and LQKENI. Trimming cost V 2 bases and J 6 bases; bases outside gene matches: 10. In nucleotides, the CDR3 is TGTGCCAGCTCACCATCTAGCGGAGGGCGGGCCAATGAGCAGTTCTTC. It yields the protein CASSPSSGGRANEQFF. The full variable domain, in which reference TRBV18 and TRBJ2-1 provide the parts outside the CDR3, is NAGVMQNPRHLVRRRGQEARLRCSPMKGHSHVYWYRQLPEEGLKFMVYLQKENIIDESGMPKERFSAEFPKEGPSILRIQQVVRGDSAAYFCASSPSSGGRANEQFFGPGTRLTVL.

This clone was seen once. This chain uses TRBV2 with TRBJ1-1; 7 nucleotides match TRBD1. The CDR3 loop spans 13 amino acids. The V segment lost 5 bases and the J segment 5 bases; nucleotides outside the gene matches: 5. CDR1 is SNHLY and CDR2 is FYNNEI in the germline V gene. The DNA of the CDR3 is TGTGCCAGCAGTCTCACAGGGGTAACTGAAGCTTTCTTT. Translation: CASSLTGVTEAFF.

The genes are TRBV5-1 and TRBJ2-5; D might be TRBD2 (7 bases). Germline CDR1 is SGHRS and CDR2 is YFSETQ. Trimming left V 4 bases short and J 1 base short, with 17 bases between. This CDR3 is built from 16 residues. The DNA of the CDR3 is TGCGCCAGCAGCGGGGGGGGCGCTAGCGGCCAAGAGACCCAGTACTTC. It yields the protein CASSGGGASGQETQYF. The complete variable domain, with remaining parts taken from reference TRBV5-1 and TRBJ2-5, reads KAGVTQTPRYLIKTRGQQVTLSCSPISGHRSVSWYQQTPGQGLQFLFEYFSETQRNKGNFPGRFSGRQFSNSRSEMNVSTLELGDSALYLCASSGGGASGQETQYFGPGTRLLVL.

The DNA of the CDR3 is TGTGCCAGCAGTGAACAGGGGCTAGCGGGAGGCAATGAGCAGTTCTTC. Protein product: CASSEQGLAGGNEQFF. The chain couples TRBV2 to TRBJ2-1; 11 positions match TRBD2. The CDR3 extends over 16 amino acids. Germline CDR1 is SNHLY and CDR2 is FYNNEI. V shed 2 bases and J 6 bases; nucleotides not matched to a gene: 6.

This chain uses TRBV2 with TRBJ2-7; 7 bases align to TRBD1. V shed 4 bases and J 0 bases; nucleotides not matched to a gene: 3. The CDR3 is 14 amino acids. CDR1 is SNHLY and CDR2 is FYNNEI in the germline V gene. The CDR3 DNA reads TGTGCCAGCAGTGCGGACAGGAACTCCTACGAGCAGTACTTC. Its translation: CASSADRNSYEQYF.

The V gene is TRBV30, the J gene TRBJ1-1; TRBD1 is a possible D gene (5 bases). The V end lost 3 bases, the J end lost 1 base, and 9 bases lay between the germline ends. The CDR3 covers 13 residues. Looked up from germline, CDR1 is GTSNPN and CDR2 is SVGIG (reference sequence). CDR3 region: CAWRRQSNTEAFF. The CDR3 DNA reads TGTGCCTGGAGGAGACAGTCGAACACTGAAGCTTTCTTT.

V gene TRBV6-1 combines with J gene TRBJ1-2, with D unclear. CDR1 is MNHNS and CDR2 is SASEGT in the germline V gene. This CDR3 is built from 14 residues. V lost 4 bases to trimming and J lost 8 bases, with 17 bases between them. CDR3 protein: CASSAAPGVQGYTF. As DNA, the CDR3 is TGTGCCAGCAGTGCCGCCCCTGGGGTACAGGGCTACACCTTC.

CDR3 nucleotide sequence: TGTGCCAGTAAGAACGAGGGGGTTAACACCGGGGAGCTGTTTTTT. It specifies CASKNEGVNTGELFF. V usage is TRBV19 and J usage is TRBJ2-2, with D possibly TRBD1 on 6 matching bases. The CDR3 runs to 15 residues. With 7 bases removed from V and 2 bases from J, the gap between germline ends came to 14 bases. Germline loops: CDR1 LNHDA, CDR2 SQIVND (reference sequence).